The source of this TCR beta chain is a study of blood T cell repertoires in COVID-19. Study information: Samples came from the United States, Italy and Spain, spanning acute and convalescent COVID-19. T cells, B-cell-depleted T cells, or PBMCs provided the cDNA or gDNA that served as material.

In the original workflow: Nucleated cell number was recorded as an estimate derived from reference gene primer amplification. Assay used: immunoSEQ multiplex PCR; TCRdb lists only in-frame clones, some missing. That table supplies the V and J calls and clone size; D and trimming were determined from the DNA. The data contain about 130,000 clones, 90% of them seen just once; the ten biggest clones take up around 4.6%. Seattle patients were enrolled during active infection and followed longitudinally. Trimming left V 3 bases short and J 3 bases short, with 10 bases between. The germline gives CDR1 KGHDR, CDR2 SFDVKD. The CDR3 sequence is 14 residues long.

Sample: peripheral blood. The chain uses TRBV24-1 and TRBJ1-2, with a possible D match to TRBD1 (6 bases). The sequence derives from a man in his 60s with COVID-19, enrolled during active disease. Here the CDR3 DNA reads TGTGCCACCAGTGATACCAGGGGTGACTATGGCTACACCTTC. Its translation is CATSDTRGDYGYTF.